This TCR beta chain was sequenced in a study of OX40 agonist ivuxolimab in advanced cancers. Across the whole study: The study enrolled dose-escalation patients with hepatocellular carcinoma, melanoma, renal cell or head and neck cancer. Participants, 75% to 85% male, averaged approximately 60 years of age, ranging from roughly 20 to 80. Regarding the study as a whole: Compared with CD4+, CD8+ T cells on average had more expanded clones. People who partly responded at 0.1-3.0 mg/kg had some of the least clonal expansion seen.

Sequenced by immunoSEQ multiplex PCR; TCRdb stores in-frame clones only, minus some. The sample has about 73,000 clones; under 95% are singletons. As concerns this clone: What it binds is unknown.

Between the trimmed V and J ends, which lost 4 bases and 0 bases, there was a span of 7 bases. The CDR3 totals 14 residues. The germline CDR1 and CDR2 sequences are MNHEY and SMNVEV (reference sequence). The chain employs TRBV27 and TRBJ1-5; D possibly corresponds to TRBD1 (6 bases). This receptor was identified in an adult with an advanced solid tumor such as melanoma, head and neck, liver or kidney cancer. Sample: CD4+ or CD8+ T cells sorted from blood, taken in a trial of the OX40 agonist ivuxolimab. In nucleotides, the CDR3 is TGTGCCAGCAGTTACAGGGATAGCAATCAGCCCCAGCATTTT. It yields the protein CASSYRDSNQPQHF.